The 7 T cell receptor beta chains reported below all come from one sample, sequenced in a study of PD-1 blockade in classical Hodgkin lymphoma. TCRdb's copy holds only in-frame clones and misses some; the assay was immunoSEQ multiplex PCR. The data contain about 93,000 clones, about 77% of them singletons. Described time point: cycle 4 day 1 (C4D1), after five to seven weeks of nivolumab. All patients experienced relapse after autologous stem cell transplantation, and brentuximab vedotin exposure was variable. The starting material was peripheral blood mononuclear cells (PBMCs), obtained before the fourth cycle of nivolumab. These receptors came from a human donor with classical Hodgkin lymphoma.

This sequence joins TRBV4-1 and TRBJ2-2; perhaps TRBD2 as D (6 bases). V lost 2 bases, J lost 4 bases, and 17 bases lay in between. Germline V lookup: CDR1 MGHRA, CDR2 YSYEKL. CDR3 length: 17 amino acids. Written as DNA, the CDR3 is TGCGCCAGCAGCCAAACCGGGGCCCGGGGGATCACCGGGGAGCTGTTTTTT. It specifies CASSQTGARGITGELFF.

This sequence joins TRBV10-3 and TRBJ2-7; possibly TRBD1 or TRBD2 for D (5 bases each). Germline V gene data show CDR1 as ENHRY and CDR2 as SYGVKD. Trimming removed 0 bases at V and 5 bases at J, with 11 bases between. The CDR3 runs to 14 residues. CDR3 region: CAISESGRGHEQYF. CDR3 coding DNA: TGTGCCATCAGTGAGTCTGGTCGGGGCCACGAGCAGTACTTC.

This chain connects TRBV18 to TRBJ1-2, with a weak D call TRBD1 (6 bases). Germline assignment: CDR1 KGHSH and CDR2 LQKENI. This CDR3 region has 15 residues. Trimming took off 2 bases at V and 3 bases at J, with 13 bases between the two ends. CDR3 coding DNA: TGTGCCAGCTCACCATTACAGGGCTCTCACTATGGCTACACCTTC. Its protein is CASSPLQGSHYGYTF.

The chain links TRBV7-3 to TRBJ2-7, with 10 bases fitting TRBD1. This CDR3 region has 16 residues. Germline CDR1 reads SGHTA; CDR2 reads FQGTGA. Trimming cost V 2 bases and J 2 bases; bases outside gene matches: 6. CDR3 DNA sequence: TGTGCCAGCAGCTTAGGTTCCGGGACAGGGGCCTACGAGCAGTACTTC. Residues: CASSLGSGTGAYEQYF.

The genes are TRBV19 and TRBJ1-5, with 8 nucleotides matching TRBD1. Germline-derived CDR1 and CDR2 are LNHDA and SQIVND (reference sequence). This CDR3 contains 14 residues. J lost 4 bases, V lost 10 bases, and 9 bases had no gene match. CDR3 bases: TGTGCCACAGGGGGCCAACTGATTAATCAGCCCCAGCATTTT. Its protein is CATGGQLINQPQHF. The variable domain in full, completed from reference TRBV19 and TRBJ1-5, reads DGGITQSPKYLFRKEGQNVTLSCEQNLNHDAMYWYRQDPGQGLRLIYYSQIVNDFQKGDIAEGYSVSREKKESFPLTVTSAQKNPTAFYLCATGGQLINQPQHFGDGTRLSIL.

The chain has TRBV19 and TRBJ2-5; 12 nucleotides match TRBD2. Germline V CDR1 and CDR2: LNHDA, SQIVND (reference sequence). V was pared by 8 bases and J by 5 bases, with 9 bases of the junction left unmatched. The CDR3 runs 15 residues. The CDR3 nucleotides are TGTGCCAGTTCCCGACTAGCGGGAGTGGGGGAGACCCAGTACTTC. Protein sequence: CASSRLAGVGETQYF.

V usage is TRBV7-9 and J usage is TRBJ1-2; D not resolved. This CDR3 contains 15 residues. V was shortened by 2 bases and J by 4 bases, with 14 bases between the two germline ends. CDR1 is SEHNR, CDR2 FQNEAQ, per germline (reference sequence). The CDR3 region is CASSLTTEVRYGYTF. The CDR3 nucleotides read TGTGCCAGCAGCTTAACGACGGAGGTCCGCTATGGCTACACCTTC.